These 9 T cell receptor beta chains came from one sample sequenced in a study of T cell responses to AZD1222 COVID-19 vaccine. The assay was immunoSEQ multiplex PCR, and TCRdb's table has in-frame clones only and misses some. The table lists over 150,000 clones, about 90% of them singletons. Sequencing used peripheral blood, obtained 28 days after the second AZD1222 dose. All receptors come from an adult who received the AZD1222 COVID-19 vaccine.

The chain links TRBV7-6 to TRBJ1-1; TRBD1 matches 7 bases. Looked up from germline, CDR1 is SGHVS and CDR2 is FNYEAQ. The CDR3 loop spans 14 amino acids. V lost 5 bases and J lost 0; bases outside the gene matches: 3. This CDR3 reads CASSEGQLNTEAFF. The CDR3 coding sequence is TGTGCCAGCAGCGAGGGACAGTTGAACACTGAAGCTTTCTTT.

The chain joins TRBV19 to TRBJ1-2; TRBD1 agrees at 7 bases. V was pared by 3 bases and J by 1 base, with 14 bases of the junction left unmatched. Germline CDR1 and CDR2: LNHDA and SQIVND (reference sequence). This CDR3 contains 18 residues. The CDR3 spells CASSMIPGTVTFNYGYTF. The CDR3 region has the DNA TGTGCCAGTAGTATGATCCCAGGGACAGTGACATTTAACTATGGCTACACCTTC.

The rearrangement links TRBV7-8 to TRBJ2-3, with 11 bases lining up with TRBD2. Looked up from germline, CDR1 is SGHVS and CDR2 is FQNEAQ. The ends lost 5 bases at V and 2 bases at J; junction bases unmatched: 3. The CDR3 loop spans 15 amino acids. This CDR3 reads CASSQGLADTDTQYF. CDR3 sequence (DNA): TGTGCCAGCAGCCAGGGACTAGCGGACACAGATACGCAGTATTTT.

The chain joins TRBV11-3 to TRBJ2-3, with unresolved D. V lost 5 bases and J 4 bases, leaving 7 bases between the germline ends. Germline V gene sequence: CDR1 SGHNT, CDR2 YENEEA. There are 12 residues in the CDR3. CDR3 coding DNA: TGTGCCAGCAGCAAAAATTCAGATACGCAGTATTTT. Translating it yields CASSKNSDTQYF.

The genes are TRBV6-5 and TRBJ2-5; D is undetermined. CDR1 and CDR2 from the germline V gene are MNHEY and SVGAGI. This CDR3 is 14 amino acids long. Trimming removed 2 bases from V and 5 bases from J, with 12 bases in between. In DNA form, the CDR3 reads TGTGCCAGCAGTTACCTGGGGTCTCGGGAGACCCAGTACTTC. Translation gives CASSYLGSRETQYF.

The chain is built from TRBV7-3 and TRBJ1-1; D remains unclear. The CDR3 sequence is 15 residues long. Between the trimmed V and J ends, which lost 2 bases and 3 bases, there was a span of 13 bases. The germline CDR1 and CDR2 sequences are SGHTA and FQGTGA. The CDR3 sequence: CASSLDGVADTEAFF. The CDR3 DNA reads TGTGCCAGCAGCTTAGATGGGGTGGCGGACACTGAAGCTTTCTTT.

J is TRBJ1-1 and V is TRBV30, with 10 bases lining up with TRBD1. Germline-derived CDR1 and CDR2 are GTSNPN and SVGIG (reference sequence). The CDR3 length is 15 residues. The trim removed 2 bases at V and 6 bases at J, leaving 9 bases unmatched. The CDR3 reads CAWSSPGQGKAEAFF. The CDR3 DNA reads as TGTGCCTGGAGTTCACCGGGACAGGGGAAGGCTGAAGCTTTCTTT.

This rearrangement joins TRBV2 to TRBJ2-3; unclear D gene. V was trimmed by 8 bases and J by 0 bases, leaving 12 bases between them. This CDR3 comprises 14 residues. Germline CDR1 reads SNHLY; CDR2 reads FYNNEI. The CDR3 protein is CASGRKPSTDTQYF. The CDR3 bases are TGTGCCAGCGGTCGTAAACCTAGCACAGATACGCAGTATTTT.

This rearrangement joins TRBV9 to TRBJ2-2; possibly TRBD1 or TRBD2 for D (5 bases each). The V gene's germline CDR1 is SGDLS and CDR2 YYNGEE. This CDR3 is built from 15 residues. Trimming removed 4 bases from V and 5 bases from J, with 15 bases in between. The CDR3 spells CASSLVGTATGELFF. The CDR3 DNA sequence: TGTGCCAGCAGCCTCGTGGGGACCGCAACCGGGGAGCTGTTTTTT.